Many counts were recorded for the clone carrying this T cell receptor beta chain. The data are from a study of identical twins. Per the germline V gene, CDR1 is ENHRY and CDR2 is SYGVKD. This CDR3 has 17 residues. The V end was cut by 2 bases, the J end by 0 bases, with 11 bases between. A single record per CDR3 protein comes from TCRdb applying MiXCR to the 5' RACE reads. The table shows some 500,000 distinct CDR3 sequences, with more than 13% occurring only once. A further study also used this sample, focusing on yellow fever vaccine responses in identical twins.

The TCR originated in a woman aged 18-29 years in good health. J is TRBJ2-6 and V is TRBV10-3; the D is unclear. Sequencing input: CD4+ T cells sorted from blood. Written as DNA, the CDR3 is TGTGCCATCAGTGAGCAAACAATAAGCTCTGGGGCCAACGTCCTGACTTTC. This translates into CAISEQTISSGANVLTF.